The 14 T cell receptor beta chains reported below all come from one sample, sequenced in a study of response to subunit inactivated influenza vaccine. TCRdb re-called the RT-PCR reads with MiXCR, one entry per CDR3 protein. The sample yields 610,000 or so distinct CDR3 sequences, 13% to 15% seen once. The material was PBMCs from blood, obtained about 12 days after vaccination. The receptors come from a man aged 45-65 years who received an inactivated influenza vaccine.

This clonotype was observed a handful of times. The rearrangement joins TRBV29-1 to TRBJ1-1; D unresolved. This CDR3 is built from 12 residues. Trimming stripped 0 bases from V and 10 bases from J, with 12 bases between. In germline, CDR1 is SQVTM, CDR2 ANQGSEA. CDR3 sequence reads: CSVEDSARVAFF. In DNA, the CDR3 is TGCAGCGTTGAAGATTCCGCTCGAGTAGCTTTCTTT.

Many counts were recorded for this clonotype. This chain joins TRBV7-9 and TRBJ2-7; D gene unclear. Trimming stripped 6 bases from V and 1 base from J, with 10 bases between. The CDR3 consists of 13 residues. CDR1 is SEHNR and CDR2 is FQNEAQ in the germline V gene (reference sequence). DNA for the CDR3: TGTGCCAGCAGTCCCCCAAATTCCTACGAGCAGTACTTC. Amino acids: CASSPPNSYEQYF.

In this sample, this clonotype turned up a few times. The rearrangement joins TRBV20-1 to TRBJ2-7, with a weak D call TRBD2 (6 bases). V lost 1 base, J lost 4 bases, and 14 bases lay in between. Germline CDR1 DFQATT, CDR2 SNEGSKA (reference sequence). This CDR3 has 14 amino acids. CDR3 residues: CSARVDLASYEQYF. CDR3 nucleotides: TGCAGTGCTAGAGTTGACCTAGCGTCTTACGAGCAGTACTTC.

This clonotype was recorded many times. This chain joins TRBV12-3 or TRBV12-4 and TRBJ1-5, with TRBD1 identical over 7 bases. This CDR3 spans 15 amino acids. The ends lost 6 bases at V and 6 bases at J; junction bases unmatched: 11. In DNA form, the CDR3 reads TGTGCCAGCAGCACCGGGACAGACTTCATTCAGCCCCAGCATTTT. This translates into CASSTGTDFIQPQHF.

This chain connects TRBV2 to TRBJ2-5, with no clear D. Trimming pared 9 bases from V and 5 bases from J, leaving 10 bases between. The length of the CDR3 is 11 residues. Germline V CDR1 and CDR2: SNHLY, FYNNEI. The CDR3 reads CASVYSETQYF. CDR3 DNA sequence: TGTGCCAGTGTATACTCCGAGACCCAGTACTTC.

The rearrangement links TRBV10-3 to TRBJ2-1; no firm D call. V lost 2 bases and J 5 bases, leaving 10 bases between the germline ends. CDR1 and CDR2 (germline): ENHRY, SYGVKD. The CDR3 runs to 14 residues. The DNA for the CDR3 is TGTGCCATCAGTGAGATTTCAACGGACAATGAGCAGTTCTTC. Its protein is CAISEISTDNEQFF.

V is TRBV20-1 and J is TRBJ1-3; 7 positions agree with TRBD1. The CDR3 covers 16 residues. V shed 0 bases and J 4 bases; nucleotides not matched to a gene: 9. Looked up from germline, CDR1 is DFQATT and CDR2 is SNEGSKA (reference sequence). The CDR3 DNA reads TGCAGTGCTAGAGATAGGCGTCGGACAGGCGGAAACACCATATATTTT. It is translated as CSARDRRRTGGNTIYF.

The gene calls are TRBV5-1 and TRBJ1-1; weak D call: TRBD1 (5 bases). CDR3 length: 12 amino acids. Trimming stripped 2 bases from V and 11 bases from J, with 13 bases between. Germline loops: CDR1 SGHRS, CDR2 YFSETQ. The DNA of the CDR3 is TGCGCCAGCAGCTTCCAAGACAGTGGGGCTTTCTTT. It translates to CASSFQDSGAFF.

This chain joins TRBV7-2 and TRBJ2-5, with D perhaps TRBD2 (6 bases). The CDR3 covers 15 residues. Germline lookup yields CDR1 SGHTA and CDR2 FQGNSA. The ends were cut back, 1 base at V and 5 bases at J, with 14 bases in the middle. This chain's CDR3 is CASSLVRERGETQYF. CDR3 DNA: TGTGCCAGCAGCTTAGTCCGGGAGAGGGGTGAGACCCAGTACTTC. The full variable domain, in which reference TRBV7-2 and TRBJ2-5 provide the parts outside the CDR3, is GAGVSQSPSNKVTEKGKDVELRCDPISGHTALYWYRQSLGQGLEFLIYFQGNSAPDKSGLPSDRFSAERTGGSVSTLTIQRTQQEDSAVYLCASSLVRERGETQYFGPGTRLLVL.

This clonotype was recorded a few times. The chain has TRBV19 and TRBJ2-4; D is perhaps TRBD1 or TRBD2 (5 bases each). This CDR3 spans 17 amino acids. CDR1 is LNHDA, CDR2 SQIVND, per germline (reference sequence). V lost 3 bases to trimming and J lost 2 bases, with 17 bases between them. The CDR3 DNA follows: TGTGCCAGTAGTATGGTTGGGACCTCCTCCCCCAAAAACATTCAGTACTTC. Translated, it gives CASSMVGTSSPKNIQYF.

V is TRBV27 and J is TRBJ2-7; the D gene is possibly TRBD1 (6 bases). V was cut by 6 bases and J by 7 bases, with 16 bases left in between. CDR3 length equals 13 residues. Germline V gives CDR1 MNHEY, CDR2 SMNVEV (reference sequence). CDR3 in amino acids: CASSPGQGREQYF. The CDR3 DNA is TGTGCCAGCAGCCCGGGGCAGGGGCGGGAGCAGTACTTC.

This clonotype was seen once. CDR3 protein: CASSFRGHPNTGELFF. The CDR3 region has the DNA TGTGCCAGTTCCTTTAGGGGCCATCCGAACACCGGGGAGCTGTTTTTT. This chain joins TRBV19 and TRBJ2-2; TRBD1 might be the D (5 bases). This CDR3 spans 16 amino acids. Germline V gene lookup returns CDR1 LNHDA and CDR2 SQIVND (reference sequence). V was shortened by 8 bases and J by 0 bases, with 16 bases between the two germline ends.

The J gene is TRBJ2-5, the V gene TRBV20-1; D is ambiguous. Trimming removed 0 bases from V and 2 bases from J, with 13 bases in between. The V gene's germline CDR1 is DFQATT and CDR2 SNEGSKA (reference sequence). The CDR3 totals 15 residues. CDR3 nucleotides: TGCAGTGCTAGAGATCGACTGACGCGACAAGAGACCCAGTACTTC. Translating it yields CSARDRLTRQETQYF.

This chain connects TRBV5-5 to TRBJ1-4; TRBD1 matches 7 bases. Germline values: CDR1 SGHKS, CDR2 YYEKEE (reference sequence). The CDR3 is 15 residues long. The junction had 10 bases not matched to a gene; V was cut back by 3 bases and J by 8 bases. CDR3 sequence: CASSWKGAGGEKLFF. The CDR3 DNA reads TGTGCCAGCAGCTGGAAGGGGGCGGGAGGGGAAAAACTGTTTTTT.